This T cell receptor (beta chain) originates from a study of blood T cell repertoires in COVID-19 (dated by TCRdb to 2019 to 2021). A note on the overall study: Collaborator samples came from the United States, Italy and Spain and covered acute and convalescent phases of COVID-19. The samples were drawn from two sources: the first 160 participants of the ongoing ImmuneRACE study, and fewer than 1,500 subjects contributed by 6 global collaborators. Sample metadata almost always included a de-identified subject ID, COVID-19 status, age in years and sex. Where HLA class I and class II types were available, the types were taken from metadata supplied by the sample provider, not from assay-based typing. The material from the prospective study consisted of cDNA or gDNA derived from T cells, B-cell-depleted T cells, or PBMCs. The repertoires were made available in a free public database intended to serve as a resource for research on the immune response to SARS-CoV-2. Deeply sampled blood TCRbeta repertoires from subjects exposed to, actively infected with, or recovered from COVID-19 were included in the dataset.

The immunoSEQ Assay, a bias-controlled multiplex PCR, was used to amplify TCRbeta CDR3 regions from genomic DNA. The published analysis was carried out like this. Nucleated cell counts per sample were estimated from amplification of reference gene primers within the assay. To quantify the absolute abundance of each unique TCRbeta CDR3 rearrangement, sequence reads were collapsed and filtered. For each sample, productive Simpson clonality was calculated as the square root of Simpson's diversity index over productive rearrangements. In TCRdb, the immuneACCESS table is reduced to in-frame sequences with V and J assigned. These tables do not hold every clone; where another copy was compared, an unresolved V gene accounts for under half, and the others remain unexplained. V, J and clone size derive from that table, while D and trimming were established from the DNA sequence. For this sample the table gives fewer than 85,000 clones, of which around 90% were detected only once. Clones ranked in the top ten supply under 6% of the sample.

The collaborating institutions used their own protocols to collect whole blood in K2EDTA tubes. Collaborator samples were shipped for TCRbeta analysis as frozen whole blood, isolated PBMCs, or DNA extracted from either sample type. There are 16 amino acids in the CDR3, from cysteine to phenylalanine inclusive. Of the read, only the CDR3 DNA is kept; its 48 bases are in frame from base 1. According to the germline V gene, CDR1 reads MDHEN and CDR2 reads SYDVKM. Trimming at the junction amounts to 3 bases on V and 5 bases on J, and the germline ends lie 17 bases apart. The investigation overall reported the following: How much clinical and demographic metadata was included differed by source and by participant, and the metadata was provided uncurated.

This clone was observed a handful of times. There is no known antigen for this receptor. No per-base quality is available; no much larger clone lies one base away. This TCR came from a human donor in a cohort sampled during active COVID-19. Sequenced: peripheral blood. Recombination joined TRBV28 with TRBJ1-5, with TRBD1 perhaps the D gene, on 5 matching bases. The DNA sequence is TGTGCCAGCAGTTTCCGCTCCGGGGGAAGAGATCAGCCCCAGCATTTT. Translated, it gives CASSFRSGGRDQPQHF.